Presented here are 13 T cell receptor beta chains from one specimen sequenced in a study of Graves' ophthalmopathy and Graves' hyperthyroidism. Researchers took RNA transcripts and amplified TCR beta CDR3 regions from them. The first round was an RT-PCR with HTBI primers, and the second round was a multiplex PCR. TCRdb reprocessed the multiplex PCR reads via MiXCR and lists one record per CDR3 protein. The table includes approximately 1.2 million distinct CDR3 sequences, about 36% detected once. The sample comprised peripheral blood or thyroid tissue (not recorded which). The receptors were sampled from an adult man with Graves' hyperthyroidism.

The rearrangement uses TRBV29-1 and TRBJ1-2; possible D gene TRBD1, 6 bases. Trimming cost V 8 bases and J 3 bases, with 16 bases left between them. This CDR3 comprises 13 residues. Per germline, CDR1 SQVTM and CDR2 ANQGSEA. The CDR3 bases are TGCAGCCACGATCGACAGGATTACTATGGCTACACCTTC. Its protein is CSHDRQDYYGYTF.

CDR3 amino acids: CASSFKRDHTGELFF. CDR3 coding DNA: TGTGCCAGTAGCTTCAAGCGGGACCACACCGGGGAGCTGTTTTTT. The rearrangement links TRBV19 to TRBJ2-2, with 7 bases identical to TRBD2. Germline CDR1 is LNHDA and CDR2 is SQIVND (reference sequence). The CDR3 is 15 residues long. The trim removed 6 bases at V and 3 bases at J, leaving 7 bases unmatched.

The J gene is TRBJ1-5, the V gene TRBV20-1, with a possible D match to TRBD1 (5 bases). The germline gives CDR1 DFQATT, CDR2 SNEGSKA (reference sequence). The CDR3 extends over 13 amino acids. V was pared by 3 bases and J by 4 bases, with 10 bases between. The CDR3 region has the DNA TGCAGTGCTAGCTCCAGGGTAAATCAGCCCCAGCATTTT. Its translation is CSASSRVNQPQHF.

The rearrangement links TRBV5-1 to TRBJ2-2, with 7 nucleotides matching TRBD1. The CDR3 is made up of 17 amino acids. The germline gives CDR1 SGHRS, CDR2 YFSETQ. The trim removed 6 bases at V and 6 bases at J, leaving 17 bases unmatched. CDR3 protein: CASTYISTGPVSGELFF. CDR3 nucleotide sequence: TGCGCCAGCACCTACATTTCGACAGGGCCAGTCTCCGGGGAGCTGTTTTTT.

This clonotype was recorded many times. The chain joins TRBV20-1 to TRBJ1-5; 7 bases are shared with TRBD1. The CDR3 loop spans 15 amino acids. Germline V gene sequence: CDR1 DFQATT, CDR2 SNEGSKA (reference sequence). V lost 3 bases, J lost 1 base, and 6 bases stayed unmatched. The chain's CDR3 is CSAREPTGSNQPQHF. The CDR3 DNA is TGCAGTGCTAGGGAACCGACAGGGAGCAATCAGCCCCAGCATTTT.

The chain links TRBV28 to TRBJ1-2; D call uncertain. The CDR3 length is 13 residues. V dropped 10 bases and J dropped 2 bases, with 14 bases sitting between them. The germline V gene encodes CDR1 MDHEN and CDR2 SYDVKM. The CDR3 loop reads CATHPPNNYGYTF. In DNA, the CDR3 is TGTGCCACCCACCCACCCAACAACTATGGCTACACCTTC.

Many counts were recorded for this clonotype. The rearrangement joins TRBV25-1 to TRBJ2-2; D is undetermined. CDR3 length: 12 amino acids. In germline, CDR1 is MGHDK, CDR2 SYGVNS. V was shortened by 2 bases and J by 7 bases, with 5 bases between the two germline ends. This chain's CDR3 is CASSELGGELFF. Here the CDR3 DNA reads TGTGCCAGCAGTGAACTGGGCGGGGAGCTGTTTTTT.

Regarding this clonotype: This could be a read error, since a much larger clone is one nucleotide away. The chain carries TRBV7-8 and TRBJ2-7; perhaps D is TRBD1 or TRBD2 (7 bases each). The CDR3 consists of 15 residues. Germline loops: CDR1 SGHVS, CDR2 FQNEAQ. CDR3 amino acids: CASSLASRGGYERYF. The CDR3 region has the DNA TGTGCCAGCAGCTTAGCGAGCAGGGGGGGCTACGAGCGGTACTTC.

This clonotype occurred many times. The J gene is TRBJ2-6, the V gene TRBV19; 8 bases align to TRBD2. Germline V lookup: CDR1 LNHDA, CDR2 SQIVND (reference sequence). This CDR3 spans 17 amino acids. Trimming took 9 bases from V and 0 from J; bases not matched to a gene: 10. CDR3 nucleotide sequence: TGTGCCAGCGCCGAAGCGGGGGTAATCTCTGGGGCCAACGTCCTGACTTTC. It codes for CASAEAGVISGANVLTF.

The CDR3 bases are TGCGCCAGCAGCTTGGAGCCACCGGGAGTCGGTATCGGGGAGCTGTTTTTT. Its protein is CASSLEPPGVGIGELFF. V and J are TRBV5-1 and TRBJ2-2; D is possibly TRBD2 (6 bases). Germline-derived CDR1 and CDR2 are SGHRS and YFSETQ. This CDR3 region has 17 residues. V was pared by 0 bases and J by 7 bases, with 19 bases between.

Ten or more counts support this clonotype. The chain's CDR3 is CATSRASGTSGGVYQETQYF. The CDR3, as DNA: TGTGCCACCAGCAGAGCCTCCGGGACTAGCGGGGGGGTGTACCAAGAGACCCAGTACTTC. The chain joins TRBV15 to TRBJ2-5, with 16 bases fitting TRBD2. The length of the CDR3 is 20 residues. Per germline, CDR1 LNHNV and CDR2 YYDKDF (reference sequence). With V trimmed by 1 base and J by 0 bases, 8 bases remained unmatched. The whole variable domain, remainder taken from reference TRBV15 and TRBJ2-5, is DAMVIQNPRYQVTQFGKPVTLSCSQTLNHNVMYWYQQKSSQAPKLLFHYYDKDFNNEADTPDNFQSRRPNTSFCFLDIRSPGLGDTAMYLCATSRASGTSGGVYQETQYFGPGTRLLVL.

The chain combines TRBV12-3 or TRBV12-4 with TRBJ2-5, with 7 bases that match TRBD1. The CDR3 consists of 15 residues. The ends lost 6 bases at V and 5 bases at J; junction bases unmatched: 12. For the CDR3, the DNA is TGTGCCAGCAGCCCCCGACAGGGTACGACCGAGACCCAGTACTTC. Its translation is CASSPRQGTTETQYF.

About this clonotype itself: A much larger clone lies a single base off, so this may be a read error. As DNA, the CDR3 is TGCAGTGCTAGACCAGCTAGCGGGGAGGCGGAGACCCAGTACTTC. This translates into CSARPASGEAETQYF. V is TRBV20-1 and J is TRBJ2-5, with 9 bases lining up with TRBD2. V shed 2 bases and J 5 bases; nucleotides not matched to a gene: 9. The CDR3 contains 15 residues. Germline V lookup: CDR1 DFQATT, CDR2 SNEGSKA (reference sequence).